Each of the 26 T cell receptor beta chains below was sequenced from the same sample in a study of blood T cells in healthy people across ages. Primers used in a second PCR of roughly 7 to 12 cycles were a sample-barcoded 5' primer and a J-beta primer mix. TCRdb reanalysed the 5' RACE reads using MiXCR and keeps one entry per CDR3 protein. The sample holds about 650,000 distinct CDR3 sequences; about 51% are singletons and the top ten take 13%. Sequencing was done on a sample of blood. The receptors come from a woman of 80 years or more in good health.

The chain links TRBV4-1 to TRBJ2-2; possible D gene TRBD1, 5 bases. V was clipped by 0 bases and J by 9 bases, with 11 bases between them. In germline, CDR1 is MGHRA, CDR2 YSYEKL. The CDR3 contains 14 residues. The CDR3: CASSQDQGLWELFF. The CDR3 DNA reads as TGCGCCAGCAGCCAAGATCAGGGCCTCTGGGAGCTGTTTTTT.

The sample holds many counts of this clonotype. The V gene is TRBV6-2 or TRBV6-3, the J gene TRBJ2-1, with D hard to call. Germline V gene sequence: CDR1 MNHEY, CDR2 SVGEGT. The ends were cut back, 0 bases at V and 8 bases at J, with 11 bases in the middle. The CDR3 covers 14 residues. The CDR3 DNA reads TGTGCCAGCAGTTACTCGATTGAAGGCGATGAGCAGTTCTTC. Amino acids: CASSYSIEGDEQFF.

In its sample, this clonotype was seen many times. The chain couples TRBV7-9 to TRBJ2-3; TRBD2 aligns across 10 bases. This CDR3 region has 13 residues. CDR1 is SEHNR, CDR2 FQNEAQ, per germline (reference sequence). The V and J ends lost 5 bases and 10 bases, in that order; junction bases with no gene match: 6. CDR3: CASSVGSGRAQYF. As DNA, the CDR3 is TGTGCCAGCAGCGTAGGAAGCGGGAGGGCGCAGTATTTT.

This chain connects TRBV6-5 to TRBJ2-3; 8 bases line up with TRBD2. This CDR3 has 16 residues. Germline CDR1 is MNHEY and CDR2 is SVGAGI. After removal of 6 bases from V and 0 bases from J, the junction contained 8 bases not matched to a gene. CDR3 bases: TGTGCCAGCAGAAGCGGGGGCCGGGCTAGCACAGATACGCAGTATTTT. This encodes CASRSGGRASTDTQYF.

The CDR3 reads CASSQDGGSSGANVLTF. The CDR3 region has the DNA TGTGCCAGCAGCCAAGATGGGGGAAGCTCTGGGGCCAACGTCCTGACTTTC. This chain connects TRBV3-1 to TRBJ2-6; D possibly matches TRBD1 or TRBD2 (5 bases each). V dropped 0 bases and J dropped 0 bases, with 9 bases sitting between them. The germline CDR1 and CDR2 sequences are LGHDT and YNNKEL (reference sequence). This CDR3 comprises 17 residues.

This clonotype has a handful of counts. The V gene is TRBV27, the J gene TRBJ2-2, with 11 bases identical to TRBD2. The CDR3 spans 16 residues. Per the germline V gene, CDR1 is MNHEY and CDR2 is SMNVEV (reference sequence). J lost 6 bases, V lost 3 bases, and 6 bases had no gene match. DNA of the CDR3: TGTGCCAGCAGTTTGGGTAGCGGGGGGGTCCCCGGGGAGCTGTTTTTT. It codes for CASSLGSGGVPGELFF.

The J gene is TRBJ1-2, the V gene TRBV9; a possible D gene is TRBD1 (5 bases). Germline V gene lookup returns CDR1 SGDLS and CDR2 YYNGEE. V gave up 3 bases and J gave up 4 bases, with 25 bases separating them. This CDR3 contains 18 residues. The CDR3 is CASSDNRDRVGQPYGYTF. The CDR3 bases are TGTGCCAGCAGCGACAACCGGGACCGCGTCGGACAACCCTATGGCTACACCTTC.

V usage is TRBV7-6 and J usage is TRBJ2-7; 8 positions match TRBD1. The CDR3 consists of 15 residues. From germline, CDR1 is SGHVS and CDR2 FNYEAQ. V shed 2 bases, J shed 3 bases, and the junction held 6 bases outside the gene matches. The CDR3 spells CASSLSRGPGYEQYF. DNA of the CDR3: TGTGCCAGCAGCTTAAGCAGGGGGCCAGGCTACGAGCAGTACTTC.

This clonotype showed up just once. The V gene is TRBV4-1, the J gene TRBJ2-2, with no clear D. V was pared by 0 bases and J by 4 bases, with 12 bases between. Germline V gives CDR1 MGHRA, CDR2 YSYEKL. The CDR3 is 16 amino acids. The CDR3 loop reads CASSQDEQLRTGELFF. CDR3 in DNA: TGCGCCAGCAGCCAAGATGAACAATTACGCACCGGGGAGCTGTTTTTT.

This clonotype has a single count. The CDR3 sequence: CASSQVQRGGLDIQYF. CDR3 nucleotides: TGTGCCAGCAGCCAAGTTCAGCGGGGGGGCCTGGACATTCAGTACTTC. V usage is TRBV3-1 and J usage is TRBJ2-4, with 10 bases that match TRBD2. Per the germline V gene, CDR1 is LGHDT and CDR2 is YNNKEL (reference sequence). This CDR3 is 16 amino acids long. Trimming took 1 base from V and 8 from J; bases not matched to a gene: 8.

The rearrangement joins TRBV29-1 to TRBJ2-4; 9 positions match TRBD2. With the DNA end fitting TRBJ2-7 better, the J assignment may be wrong. The CDR3 consists of 12 residues. Germline V gene lookup returns CDR1 SQVTM and CDR2 ANQGSEA. The CDR3 nucleotides read TGCAGCGCCGAACTAGCGGGCTACGAGCAGTACTTC. As protein: CSAELAGYEQYF.

There are many counts of this clonotype. The germline gene is not matched at one end of the junction; a read error may be the cause. The chain has TRBV12-3 or TRBV12-4 and TRBJ2-5; D is perhaps TRBD1 (5 bases). The CDR3 length is 15 residues. The CDR3 protein is CASSLGQGPQVTQYF. The CDR3 DNA reads TGTGCCAGCAGTTTAGGGCAGGGCCCCCAAGTGACCCAGTACTTC.

The V call is TRBV7-2, the J call TRBJ1-5, with D uncertain. Trimming pared 5 bases from V and 4 bases from J, leaving 12 bases between. The length of the CDR3 is 14 residues. Germline V gene lookup returns CDR1 SGHTA and CDR2 FQGNSA. The CDR3 coding sequence is TGTGCCAGCAGCGTAGATGGATGGAATCAGCCCCAGCATTTT. Translating it yields CASSVDGWNQPQHF.

The rearrangement links TRBV28 to TRBJ2-5; 7 nucleotides match TRBD2. The CDR3 has 15 amino acids. V was clipped by 5 bases and J by 3 bases; unmatched bases: 9. Per germline, CDR1 MDHEN and CDR2 SYDVKM. The CDR3 nucleotides are TGTGCCAGCAGTCCCTCGGGAGCGGGGAAAGAGACCCAGTACTTC. It yields the protein CASSPSGAGKETQYF.

This clonotype was observed at least ten times. The chain has TRBV29-1 and TRBJ2-1; D not resolved. The CDR3 is 11 amino acids. Germline V gives CDR1 SQVTM, CDR2 ANQGSEA. Trimming took 7 bases from V and 4 from J, leaving 8 bases between them. The CDR3 here is CSGTSYNEQFF. DNA for the CDR3: TGCAGCGGGACCAGTTACAATGAGCAGTTCTTC.

Remarks on this clonotype: One base away lies a much larger clone, so this may be a sequencing read error. V usage is TRBV5-4 and J usage is TRBJ2-1, with D perhaps being TRBD1 or TRBD2 (5 bases each). The CDR3 totals 16 residues. Looked up from germline, CDR1 is SGHNT and CDR2 is YYREEE (reference sequence). The ends were cut back, 4 bases at V and 6 bases at J, with 20 bases in the middle. The CDR3 DNA reads as TGTGCCAGCAGCCCCGGGACCGTCAGATCGTCCAATGAGCAGTTCTTC. Translating it yields CASSPGTVRSSNEQFF.

This clonotype was picked up many times. V gene TRBV12-3 or TRBV12-4 combines with J gene TRBJ2-3, with unresolved D. Deletions cut 1 base from V and 7 bases from J, with 6 bases between. This CDR3 is built from 12 residues. CDR3 amino acids: CASSLGRYTQYF. DNA of the CDR3: TGTGCCAGCAGTTTAGGGAGATATACGCAGTATTTT.

This clonotype has only a few counts. The chain joins TRBV7-8 to TRBJ1-2, with D hard to call. The CDR3 runs 13 residues. The germline V gene has CDR1 SGHVS and CDR2 FQNEAQ. V was clipped by 1 base and J by 13 bases, with 16 bases between them. The CDR3 nucleotides are TGTGCCAGCAGCTTAGAGGGTCGCGGGCCCCCCACCTTC. Encoded protein: CASSLEGRGPPTF.

The CDR3 region has the DNA TGTGCCAGCAGCTTAGTTGGGACAGGTGAAGCTTTCTTT. This encodes CASSLVGTGEAFF. The rearrangement links TRBV7-9 to TRBJ1-1, with 8 nucleotides matching TRBD1. Germline V gives CDR1 SEHNR, CDR2 FQNEAQ (reference sequence). The CDR3 is 13 amino acids. The V gene end was trimmed by 1 base and the J gene end by 7 bases; junction bases not matched to a gene: 2.

This clonotype showed up just a few times. The chain employs TRBV27 and TRBJ2-2, with D unclear. CDR3 length equals 14 residues. The ends were cut back, 5 bases at V and 6 bases at J, with 13 bases in the middle. Germline V gene sequence: CDR1 MNHEY, CDR2 SMNVEV (reference sequence). DNA for the CDR3: TGTGCCAGCAGTCATAGACCGATCTCCGGGGAGCTGTTTTTT. It is translated as CASSHRPISGELFF.

V is TRBV21-1 and J is TRBJ2-7; TRBD2 reflects the table's D call only, with no check against the DNA. TRBV21-1 constitutes a pseudogene. CDR3 length: 11 residues. In DNA, the CDR3 is TGTGCCAGCGGCAAGACTAGAGAGCAGTACTTC. Amino acid sequence: CASGKTREQYF.

In this sample, this clonotype turned up a few times. The chain's CDR3 is CASSRQPGQETQYF. The CDR3 nucleotides read TGTGCCAGCTCACGTCAGCCCGGCCAAGAGACCCAGTACTTC. V is TRBV18 and J is TRBJ2-5; D not resolved. The germline gives CDR1 KGHSH, CDR2 LQKENI. The germline V and J ends were trimmed by 4 bases and 1 base, with 10 bases remaining between them. This CDR3 is 14 amino acids long.

This chain connects TRBV15 to TRBJ1-2; TRBD1 matches at 7 bases. Trimming at V came to 1 base and at J to 4 bases, leaving 3 bases not matched to a gene. The CDR3 has 14 residues. Germline V lookup: CDR1 LNHNV, CDR2 YYDKDF (reference sequence). The CDR3 loop is CATSRGGDSYGYTF. The CDR3 DNA is TGTGCCACCAGCAGAGGGGGGGACAGCTATGGCTACACCTTC.

J is TRBJ2-1 and V is TRBV7-9, with 9 bases identical to TRBD2. V shed 5 bases, J shed 8 bases, and the junction held 10 bases outside the gene matches. Germline values: CDR1 SEHNR, CDR2 FQNEAQ (reference sequence). There are 15 residues in the CDR3. The CDR3 DNA reads TGTGCCAGCAGCCGAGTAGCTAGCGGGGCGGATGAGCAGTTCTTC. Its protein is CASSRVASGADEQFF.

A single count supports this clonotype. Possible read error: a much larger clone is one base away. V gene TRBV4-1 combines with J gene TRBJ2-5, with 8 positions matching TRBD1. The CDR3 runs 11 residues. V was pared by 4 bases and J by 13 bases, with 5 bases of the junction left unmatched. Germline V gives CDR1 MGHRA, CDR2 YSYEKL. DNA of the CDR3: TGCGCCAGCAGCCGCTCAGGGGGCAGGTACTTC. Encoded protein: CASSRSGGRYF.

About this clonotype itself: This may be a read error, as it is one base from a much larger clone. The chain carries TRBV29-1 and TRBJ2-7; 11 bases fit TRBD2. The ends lost 2 bases at V and 7 bases at J; junction bases unmatched: 16. Germline V CDR1 and CDR2: SQVTM, ANQGSEA. The CDR3 covers 17 residues. In nucleotides, the CDR3 is TGCAGCGTTGAAACTAGCGGGAGTGGTGGAACCTACAATGAGCAGTACTTC. It translates to CSVETSGSGGTYNEQYF.